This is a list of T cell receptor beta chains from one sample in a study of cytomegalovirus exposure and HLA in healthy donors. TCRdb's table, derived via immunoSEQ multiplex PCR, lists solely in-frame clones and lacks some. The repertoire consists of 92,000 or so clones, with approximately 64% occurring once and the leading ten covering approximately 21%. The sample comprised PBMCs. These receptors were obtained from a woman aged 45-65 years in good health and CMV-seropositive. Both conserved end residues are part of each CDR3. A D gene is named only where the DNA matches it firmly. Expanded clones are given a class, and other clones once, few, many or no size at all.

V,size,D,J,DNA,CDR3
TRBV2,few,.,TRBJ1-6,TGTGCCAGCAGTGACAGGGACTCCTATAATTCACCCCTCCACTTT,CASSDRDSYNSPLHF
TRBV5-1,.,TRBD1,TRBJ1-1,TGCGCCAGCAGCTTGGTAGGGGGCCCCCTCGAAGCTTTCTTT,CASSLVGGPLEAFF
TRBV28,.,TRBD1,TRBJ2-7,TGTGCCAGCAGCTCCCCACAGGGGTCCTACGAGCAGTACTTC,CASSSPQGSYEQYF
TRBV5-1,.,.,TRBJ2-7,TGCGCCAGCGGCGTAGGGGGTCTCCCCTACGAGCAGTACTTC,CASGVGGLPYEQYF
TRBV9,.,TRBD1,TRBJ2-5,TGTGCCAGCAGCGTAGGCCGACAGGGGGTACAAGAGACCCAGTACTTC,CASSVGRQGVQETQYF
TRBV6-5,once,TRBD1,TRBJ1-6,TGTGCCAGCAAAACCGGGACAGGGGACTCACCCCTCCACTTT,CASKTGTGDSPLHF
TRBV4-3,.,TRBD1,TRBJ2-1,TGCGCCAGCAGCCAAGATACGGACAGGTTTAACGAGCAGTTCTTC,CASSQDTDRFNEQFF
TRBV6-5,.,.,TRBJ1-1,TGTGCCAGCAGTTACTCGCTGGGAGAGAACACTGAAGCTTTCTTT,CASSYSLGENTEAFF
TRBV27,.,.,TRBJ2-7,TGTGCCAGCAGTTTTATTACAGGGTCGCCCTACGAGCAGTACTTC,CASSFITGSPYEQYF
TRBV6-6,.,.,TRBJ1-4,TGTGCCAGCAGCCCCGTCGGGGATGAAAAACTGTTTTTT,CASSPVGDEKLFF
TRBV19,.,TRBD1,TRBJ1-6,TGTGCCAGTAGGGGGGACAGGAGCTCCTATAATTCACCCCTCCACTTT,CASRGDRSSYNSPLHF
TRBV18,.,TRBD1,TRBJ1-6,TGTGCCAGCTCACCAGGACAGGTACGGAATTCACCCCTCCACTTT,CASSPGQVRNSPLHF
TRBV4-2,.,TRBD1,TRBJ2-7,TGTGCCAGCAGCCAAGGGGGACAGGGTTACGAGCAGTACTTC,CASSQGGQGYEQYF
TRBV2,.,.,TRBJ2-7,TGTGCCAGCAGTGAAGCAATACCTTCCTACGAGCAGTACTTC,CASSEAIPSYEQYF
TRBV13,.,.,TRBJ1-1,TGTGCCAGCAGCTTATTGAATTTTGAGGTTACTGAAGCTTTCTTT,CASSLLNFEVTEAFF
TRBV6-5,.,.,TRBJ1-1,TGTGCCAGCAGTTCTAGACAGACAGGGAACACTGAAGCTTTCTTT,CASSSRQTGNTEAFF
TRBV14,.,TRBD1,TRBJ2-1,TGTGCCAGCAGCCCCTGGACAGGGATTTCCTACAATGAGCAGTTCTTC,CASSPWTGISYNEQFF
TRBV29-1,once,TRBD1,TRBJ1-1,TGCAGCGCGGCGGGACAGGGAGAAACTGAAGCTTTCTTT,CSAAGQGETEAFF